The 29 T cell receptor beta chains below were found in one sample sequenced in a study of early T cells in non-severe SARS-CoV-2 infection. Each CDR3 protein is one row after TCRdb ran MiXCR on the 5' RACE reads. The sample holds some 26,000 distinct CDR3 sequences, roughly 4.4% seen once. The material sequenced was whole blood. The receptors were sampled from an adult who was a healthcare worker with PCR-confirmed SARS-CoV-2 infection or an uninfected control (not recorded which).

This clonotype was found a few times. The CDR3 loop is CASRDTGGFYNEQFF. For the CDR3, the DNA is TGTGCCAGCAGAGATACAGGGGGATTCTACAATGAGCAGTTCTTC. The V gene is TRBV28, the J gene TRBJ2-1; 8 bases are a match to TRBD1. V dropped 6 bases and J dropped 3; count of bases not matched to a gene: 7. Germline-derived CDR1 and CDR2 are MDHEN and SYDVKM. This CDR3 spans 15 amino acids.

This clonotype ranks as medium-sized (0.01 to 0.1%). The CDR3 coding sequence is TGTGCCAGCAGCTTGTTTGGAGACGCCTACGAGCAGTACGTC. It codes for CASSLFGDAYEQYV. The gene calls are TRBV5-5 and TRBJ2-7; D is undetermined. The CDR3 spans 14 residues. Germline values: CDR1 SGHKS, CDR2 YYEKEE (reference sequence). Trimming removed 1 base from V and 2 bases from J, with 10 bases in between.

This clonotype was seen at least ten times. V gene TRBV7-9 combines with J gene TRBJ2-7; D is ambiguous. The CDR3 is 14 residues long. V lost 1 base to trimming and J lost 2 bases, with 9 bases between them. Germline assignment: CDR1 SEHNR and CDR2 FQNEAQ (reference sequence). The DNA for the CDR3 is TGTGCCAGCAGCTTAGGGTCCAGACCCTACGAGCAGTACGTC. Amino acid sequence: CASSLGSRPYEQYV.

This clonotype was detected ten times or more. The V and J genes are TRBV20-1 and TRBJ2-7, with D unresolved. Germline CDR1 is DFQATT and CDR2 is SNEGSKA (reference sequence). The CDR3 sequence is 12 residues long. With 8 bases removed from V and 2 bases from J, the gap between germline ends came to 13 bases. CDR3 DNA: TGCAGTCCCTCAAGGGCTCCCTACGAGCAGTACTTC. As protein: CSPSRAPYEQYF.

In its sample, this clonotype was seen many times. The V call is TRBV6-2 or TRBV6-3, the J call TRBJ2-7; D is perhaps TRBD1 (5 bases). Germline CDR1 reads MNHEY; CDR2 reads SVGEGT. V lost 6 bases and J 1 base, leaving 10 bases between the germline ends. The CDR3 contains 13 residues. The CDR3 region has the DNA TGTGCCAGCAGCCGCGGACATTCCTACGAGCAGTACTTC. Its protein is CASSRGHSYEQYF.

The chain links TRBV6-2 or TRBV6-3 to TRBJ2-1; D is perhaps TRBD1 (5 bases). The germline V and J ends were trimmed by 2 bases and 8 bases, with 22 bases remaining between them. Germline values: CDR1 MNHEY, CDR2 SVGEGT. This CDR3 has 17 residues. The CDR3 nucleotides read TGTGCCAGCAGTTACGAAGTTCTCCAGGGAAACGTATATGAGCAGTTCTTC. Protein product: CASSYEVLQGNVYEQFF.

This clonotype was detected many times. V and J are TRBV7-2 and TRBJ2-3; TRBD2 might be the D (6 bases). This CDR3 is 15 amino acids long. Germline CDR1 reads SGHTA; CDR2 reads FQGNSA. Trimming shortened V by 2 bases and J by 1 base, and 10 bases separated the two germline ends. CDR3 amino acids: CASSLLAHGTDTQYF. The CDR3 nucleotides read TGTGCCAGCAGCTTACTAGCGCATGGCACAGATACGCAGTATTTT. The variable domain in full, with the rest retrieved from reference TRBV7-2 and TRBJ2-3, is GAGVSQSPSNKVTEKGKDVELRCDPISGHTALYWYRQSLGQGLEFLIYFQGNSAPDKSGLPSDRFSAERTGGSVSTLTIQRTQQEDSAVYLCASSLLAHGTDTQYFGPGTRLTVL.

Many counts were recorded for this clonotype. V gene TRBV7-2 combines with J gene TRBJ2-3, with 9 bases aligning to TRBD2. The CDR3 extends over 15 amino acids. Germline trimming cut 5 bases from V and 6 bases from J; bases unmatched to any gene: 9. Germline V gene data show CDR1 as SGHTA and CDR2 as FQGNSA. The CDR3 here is CASSPGGGRADTQYF. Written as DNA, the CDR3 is TGTGCCAGCAGCCCGGGGGGCGGGAGGGCTGATACGCAGTATTTT. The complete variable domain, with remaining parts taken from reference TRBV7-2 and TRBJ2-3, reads GAGVSQSPSNKVTEKGKDVELRCDPISGHTALYWYRQSLGQGLEFLIYFQGNSAPDKSGLPSDRFSAERTGGSVSTLTIQRTQQEDSAVYLCASSPGGGRADTQYFGPGTRLTVL.

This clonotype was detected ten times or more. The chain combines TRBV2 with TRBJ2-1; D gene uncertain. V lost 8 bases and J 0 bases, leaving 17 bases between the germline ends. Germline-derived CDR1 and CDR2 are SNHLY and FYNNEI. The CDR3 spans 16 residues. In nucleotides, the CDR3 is TGTGCCAGCGGTAGCCAGACACTGAGCTCCTACAATGAGCAGTTCTTC. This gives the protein CASGSQTLSSYNEQFF.

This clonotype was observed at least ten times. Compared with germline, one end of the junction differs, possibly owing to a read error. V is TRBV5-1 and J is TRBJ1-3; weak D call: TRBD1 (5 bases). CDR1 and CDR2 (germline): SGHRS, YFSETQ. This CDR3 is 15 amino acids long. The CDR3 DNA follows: TGCGCCAGCAGCTTGGGACAGAACTCTGAAAACACCATATATTTT. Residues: CASSLGQNSENTIYF. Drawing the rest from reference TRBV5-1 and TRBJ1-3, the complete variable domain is KAGVTQTPRYLIKTRGQQVTLSCSPISGHRSVSWYQQTPGQGLQFLFEYFSETQRNKGNFPGRFSGRQFSNSRSEMNVSTLELGDSALYLCASSLGQNSENTIYFGEGSWLTVV.

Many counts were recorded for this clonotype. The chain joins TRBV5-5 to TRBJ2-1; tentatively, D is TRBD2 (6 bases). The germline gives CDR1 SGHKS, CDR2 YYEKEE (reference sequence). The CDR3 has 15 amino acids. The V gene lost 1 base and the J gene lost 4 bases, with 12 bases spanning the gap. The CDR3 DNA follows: TGTGCCAGCAGCTTGCTGCGGGATTTTTACAATGAGCAGTTCTTC. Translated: CASSLLRDFYNEQFF.

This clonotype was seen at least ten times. Here the CDR3 DNA reads TGTGCCACCAGCAGAGGGAAGGCGACTGAGCAGTTCTTC. Encoded protein: CATSRGKATEQFF. This rearrangement joins TRBV15 to TRBJ2-1; D not certain. This CDR3 is 13 amino acids long. V was cut by 1 base and J by 9 bases, with 10 bases left in between. Germline V gives CDR1 LNHNV, CDR2 YYDKDF (reference sequence).

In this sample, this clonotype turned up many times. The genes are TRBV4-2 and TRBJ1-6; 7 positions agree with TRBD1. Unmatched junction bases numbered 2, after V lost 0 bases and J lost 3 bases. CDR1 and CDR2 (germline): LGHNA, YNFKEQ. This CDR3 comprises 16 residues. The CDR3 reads CASSQDSGGYNSPLHF. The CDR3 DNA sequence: TGTGCCAGCAGCCAAGATTCAGGGGGCTATAATTCACCCCTCCACTTT.

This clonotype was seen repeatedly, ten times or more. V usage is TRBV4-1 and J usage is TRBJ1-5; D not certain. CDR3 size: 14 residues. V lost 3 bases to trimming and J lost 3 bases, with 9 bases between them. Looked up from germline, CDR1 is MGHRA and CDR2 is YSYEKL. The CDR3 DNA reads TGCGCCAGCAGCCATCCGGGATACAATCAGCCCCAGCATTTT. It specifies CASSHPGYNQPQHF.

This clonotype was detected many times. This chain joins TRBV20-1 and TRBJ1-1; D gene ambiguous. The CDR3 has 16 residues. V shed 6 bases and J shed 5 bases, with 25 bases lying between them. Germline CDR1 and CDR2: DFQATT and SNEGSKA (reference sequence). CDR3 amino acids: CSANDAQHPGGTEAFF. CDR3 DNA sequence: TGCAGTGCAAATGACGCGCAGCACCCCGGCGGGACTGAAGCTTTCTTT.

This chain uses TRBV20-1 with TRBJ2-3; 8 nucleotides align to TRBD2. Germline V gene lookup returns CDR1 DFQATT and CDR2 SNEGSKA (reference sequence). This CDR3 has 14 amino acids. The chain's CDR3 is CAARAGVDSDTQYF. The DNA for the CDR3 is TGCGCGGCAAGAGCGGGAGTTGACTCAGATACGCAGTATTTT.

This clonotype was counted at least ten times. CDR3 sequence: CASSQWGLTRGPYHTF. The CDR3 DNA reads as TGCGCCAGCAGCCAATGGGGTCTTACCAGGGGGCCGTACCACACCTTC. The chain combines TRBV4-3 with TRBJ1-2, with 8 bases identical to TRBD1. J gave up 12 bases and V 2 bases, and 17 bases lay outside the gene matches. Per germline, CDR1 LGHNA and CDR2 YSLEER. The CDR3 is made up of 16 amino acids.

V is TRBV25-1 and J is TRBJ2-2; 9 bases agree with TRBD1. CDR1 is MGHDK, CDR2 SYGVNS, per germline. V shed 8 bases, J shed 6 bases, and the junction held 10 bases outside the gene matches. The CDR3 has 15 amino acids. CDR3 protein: CASYPPGTGSGELFF. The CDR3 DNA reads TGTGCCAGCTACCCCCCCGGGACAGGGTCCGGGGAGCTGTTTTTT.

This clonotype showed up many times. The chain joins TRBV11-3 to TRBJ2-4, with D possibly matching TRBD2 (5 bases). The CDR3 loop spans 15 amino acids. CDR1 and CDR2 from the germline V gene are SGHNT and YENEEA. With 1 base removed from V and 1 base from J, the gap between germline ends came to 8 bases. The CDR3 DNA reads TGTGCCAGCAGCTTAGCTACGGGGGCCAAAAACATTCAGTACTTC. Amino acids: CASSLATGAKNIQYF. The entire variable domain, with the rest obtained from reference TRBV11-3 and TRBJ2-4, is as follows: EAGVVQSPRYKIIEKKQPVAFWCNPISGHNTLYWYLQNLGQGPELLIRYENEEAVDDSQLPKDRFSAERLKGVDSTLKIQPAELGDSAVYLCASSLATGAKNIQYFGAGTRLSVL.

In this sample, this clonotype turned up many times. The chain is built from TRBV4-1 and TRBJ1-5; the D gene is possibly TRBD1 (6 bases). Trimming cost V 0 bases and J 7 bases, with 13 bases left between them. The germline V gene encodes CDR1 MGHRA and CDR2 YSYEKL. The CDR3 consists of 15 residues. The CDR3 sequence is CASSQDGGRGQPQHF. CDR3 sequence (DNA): TGCGCCAGCAGCCAAGATGGCGGCAGGGGACAGCCCCAGCATTTT.

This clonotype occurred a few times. In nucleotides, the CDR3 is TGTGCCAGCAGCTTAGTCCGGCGGGAGTTGGCCAATGAGCAGTTCTTC. Protein product: CASSLVRRELANEQFF. The chain links TRBV7-6 to TRBJ2-1; 7 nucleotides line up with TRBD2. CDR3 length equals 16 residues. The V segment lost 1 base and the J segment 6 bases; nucleotides outside the gene matches: 9. The germline V gene encodes CDR1 SGHVS and CDR2 FNYEAQ.

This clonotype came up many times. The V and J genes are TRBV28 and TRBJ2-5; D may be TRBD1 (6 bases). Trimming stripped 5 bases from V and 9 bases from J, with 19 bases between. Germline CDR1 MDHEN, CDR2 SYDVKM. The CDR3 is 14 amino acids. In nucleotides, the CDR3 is TGTGCCAGCAGTCCCTCGACAGGCGCCATGGCCCAGTACTTC. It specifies CASSPSTGAMAQYF.

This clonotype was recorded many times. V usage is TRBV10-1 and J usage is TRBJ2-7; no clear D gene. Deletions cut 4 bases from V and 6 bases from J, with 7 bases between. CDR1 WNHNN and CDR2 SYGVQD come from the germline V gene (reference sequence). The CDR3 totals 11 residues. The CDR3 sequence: CASSGTREQYF. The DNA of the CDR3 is TGCGCCAGCAGTGGAACTCGCGAGCAGTACTTC.

The DNA of the CDR3 is TGTGCCAGCAGCTTATTCGGGCAGCCCCAGCATTTT. Protein: CASSLFGQPQHF. The chain carries TRBV7-2 and TRBJ1-5; D is ambiguous. Trimming took 2 bases from V and 7 from J, leaving 6 bases between them. Germline loops: CDR1 SGHTA, CDR2 FQGNSA. The CDR3 is 12 amino acids.

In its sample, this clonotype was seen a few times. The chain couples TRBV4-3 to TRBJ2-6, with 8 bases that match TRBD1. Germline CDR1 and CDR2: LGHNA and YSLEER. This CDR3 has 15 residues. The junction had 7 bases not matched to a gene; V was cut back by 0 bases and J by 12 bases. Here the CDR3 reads CASSQDSQGAGVLTF. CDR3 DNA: TGCGCCAGCAGCCAAGATTCGCAGGGGGCCGGCGTCCTGACTTTC.

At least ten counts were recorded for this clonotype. CDR3 protein: CASSKGPYSGSGFAETQYF. The CDR3 DNA is TGTGCCAGCAGCAAGGGACCGTATAGCGGGAGCGGTTTTGCAGAGACCCAGTACTTC. V and J are TRBV14 and TRBJ2-5; 9 bases match TRBD2. Trimming took 5 bases from V and 4 from J; bases not matched to a gene: 20. Germline V gene data show CDR1 as SGHDN and CDR2 as FVKESK. This CDR3 is built from 19 residues. The complete variable domain, with remaining parts taken from reference TRBV14 and TRBJ2-5, reads EAGVTQFPSHSVIEKGQTVTLRCDPISGHDNLYWYRRVMGKEIKFLLHFVKESKQDESGMPNNRFLAERTGGTYSTLKVQPAELEDSGVYFCASSKGPYSGSGFAETQYFGPGTRLLVL.

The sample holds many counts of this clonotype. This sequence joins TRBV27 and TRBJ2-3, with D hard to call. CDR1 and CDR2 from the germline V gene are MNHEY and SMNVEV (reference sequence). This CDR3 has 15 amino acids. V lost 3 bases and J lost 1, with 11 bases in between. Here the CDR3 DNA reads TGTGCCAGCAGTTTTCGGCCGGTGGGCACAGATACGCAGTATTTT. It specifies CASSFRPVGTDTQYF.

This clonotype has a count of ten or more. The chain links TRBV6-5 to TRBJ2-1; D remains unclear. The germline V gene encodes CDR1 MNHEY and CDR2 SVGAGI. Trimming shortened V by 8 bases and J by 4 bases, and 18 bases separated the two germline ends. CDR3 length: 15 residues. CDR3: CASGERLPPYNEQFF. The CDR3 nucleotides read TGTGCCAGCGGGGAAAGACTCCCTCCTTACAATGAGCAGTTCTTC.

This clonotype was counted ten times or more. CDR3 nucleotide sequence: TGCAGTGCCCCACGGACTACCATCGCAGATACGCAGTATTTT. This encodes CSAPRTTIADTQYF. V gene TRBV20-1 combines with J gene TRBJ2-3, with D possibly TRBD2 on 6 matching bases. The V gene lost 6 bases and the J gene lost 4 bases, with 17 bases spanning the gap. This CDR3 has 14 residues. Germline V CDR1 and CDR2: DFQATT, SNEGSKA (reference sequence).